These 14 T cell receptor beta chains came from one sample sequenced in a study of regulatory T cells. The primer mix had 52 TRBV and 13 TRBJ primers. Clones were read by immunoSEQ multiplex PCR, and TCRdb kept only the in-frame ones, dropping some. The sample lists 30,000 to 40,000 clones, about 93% occurring once. General observations from the study: In CD3G-deficient patients, conventional CD4+ T cells were enriched for hydrophobic CDR3 residues at positions 6 and 7.

Their recognized antigens are unknown. The material sequenced was conventional CD4+ T cells sorted from blood. These receptor sequences come from a child aged 2 to 15 with CD3G deficiency.

DNA of the CDR3: TGTGCCAGCAGTTGGGACCGGCATGGCTACACCTTC. Its protein product is CASSWDRHGYTF. V usage is TRBV28 and J usage is TRBJ1-2; a possible D gene is TRBD1 (5 bases). The V and J ends lost 4 bases and 6 bases respectively, with 9 bases between them. The CDR3 sequence is 12 residues long. Germline loops: CDR1 MDHEN, CDR2 SYDVKM.

The V call is TRBV10-3, the J call TRBJ2-1; a possible D gene is TRBD1 (7 bases). Germline loops: CDR1 ENHRY, CDR2 SYGVKD. V was pared by 8 bases and J by 9 bases, with 17 bases between. The CDR3 contains 13 residues. For the CDR3, the DNA is TGTGCCATCGGGCAGGGGGGTTTCGCTGAGCAGTTCTTC. Protein: CAIGQGGFAEQFF.

This rearrangement joins TRBV18 to TRBJ1-1; no reliable D call. The CDR3 is 13 amino acids. Trimming removed 4 bases from V and 1 base from J, with 7 bases in between. Germline V gives CDR1 KGHSH, CDR2 LQKENI. The CDR3 sequence: CASSQSPNTEAFF. The CDR3, as DNA: TGTGCCAGCTCACAAAGCCCGAACACTGAAGCTTTCTTT.

The chain recombines TRBV5-1 with TRBJ2-1; D is perhaps TRBD2 (7 bases). The CDR3 extends over 14 amino acids. V was shortened by 5 bases and J by 7 bases, with 16 bases between the two germline ends. Germline-derived CDR1 and CDR2 are SGHRS and YFSETQ. CDR3: CASSIGGRGNEQFF. DNA for the CDR3: TGCGCCAGCAGTATCGGGGGGCGCGGGAATGAGCAGTTCTTC.

The V gene is TRBV28, the J gene TRBJ2-6; D not certain. Germline V gene data show CDR1 as MDHEN and CDR2 as SYDVKM. This CDR3 spans 15 amino acids. Trimming stripped 5 bases from V and 0 bases from J, with 8 bases between. CDR3 sequence (DNA): TGTGCCAGCAGTCTCCGCGACTCTGGGGCCAACGTCCTGACTTTC. It translates to CASSLRDSGANVLTF.

The chain combines TRBV28 with TRBJ2-1, with D uncertain. There are 15 residues in the CDR3. Germline assignment: CDR1 MDHEN and CDR2 SYDVKM. Trimming pared 3 bases from V and 7 bases from J, leaving 16 bases between. The CDR3 DNA reads TGTGCCAGCAGTTTTCTCGGATACAACGGGAATGAGCAGTTCTTC. The encoded protein is CASSFLGYNGNEQFF.

This clone showed up just a few times. The V gene is TRBV7-8, the J gene TRBJ2-7; TRBD2 matches at 7 bases. The trim removed 4 bases at V and 8 bases at J, leaving 14 bases unmatched. From germline, CDR1 is SGHVS and CDR2 FQNEAQ. This CDR3 has 15 amino acids. CDR3 DNA sequence: TGTGCCAGCAGCTATACCCAAACAGCGGGGAGTAAGCAGTACTTC. The encoded protein is CASSYTQTAGSKQYF.

The chain uses TRBV28 and TRBJ1-5; 9 nucleotides align to TRBD1. V lost 5 bases to trimming and J lost 0 bases; unmatched junction nucleotides: 8. This CDR3 is 17 amino acids long. The germline gives CDR1 MDHEN, CDR2 SYDVKM. Here the CDR3 DNA reads TGTGCCAGCAGTCCCGGGACAGGGCTGATTAGCAATCAGCCCCAGCATTTT. Translation gives CASSPGTGLISNQPQHF.

The CDR3: CASSSGQIAKNIQYF. As DNA, the CDR3 is TGTGCCAGCAGTTCGGGACAGATAGCCAAAAACATTCAGTACTTC. This rearrangement joins TRBV28 to TRBJ2-4; 7 bases align to TRBD1. Germline loops: CDR1 MDHEN, CDR2 SYDVKM. Trimming at V came to 4 bases and at J to 0 bases, leaving 3 bases not matched to a gene. This CDR3 contains 15 residues. The full variable domain, its missing parts supplied by reference TRBV28 and TRBJ2-4, is DVKVTQSSRYLVKRTGEKVFLECVQDMDHENMFWYRQDPGLGLRLIYFSYDVKMKEKGDIPEGYSVSREKKERFSLILESASTNQTSMYLCASSSGQIAKNIQYFGAGTRLSVL.

The gene calls are TRBV28 and TRBJ1-5; no definite D call. The germline CDR1 and CDR2 sequences are MDHEN and SYDVKM. V gave up 8 bases and J gave up 2 bases, with 7 bases separating them. The CDR3 has 12 amino acids. The CDR3 sequence is CASSERNQPQHF. CDR3 DNA: TGTGCCAGCTCAGAGCGCAATCAGCCCCAGCATTTT.

With regard to this clone: Other DNA sequences in this sample translate to the same CDR3. This sequence joins TRBV28 and TRBJ2-5, with unresolved D. Germline CDR1 and CDR2: MDHEN and SYDVKM. V was clipped by 4 bases and J by 8 bases, with 17 bases between them. CDR3 length equals 14 residues. This CDR3 is CASSSMGRAGTQYF. Here the CDR3 DNA reads TGTGCCAGCAGTTCCATGGGCCGGGCAGGAACCCAGTACTTC.

The gene calls are TRBV6-1 and TRBJ2-7; 9 bases match TRBD1. The CDR3 spans 15 residues. The germline CDR1 and CDR2 sequences are MNHNS and SASEGT. Losses at the gene ends were 7 bases for V and 4 bases for J; bases not matched to a gene: 11. CDR3 loop: CASTPAGTGNYEQYF. DNA of the CDR3: TGTGCCAGCACCCCAGCCGGGACAGGGAATTACGAGCAGTACTTC.

The gene calls are TRBV27 and TRBJ1-6; 7 bases align to TRBD1. Germline CDR1 reads MNHEY; CDR2 reads SMNVEV (reference sequence). V lost 8 bases, J lost 7 bases, and 11 bases stayed unmatched. The CDR3 covers 15 residues. CDR3 protein: CASALRGRGNSPLHF. The CDR3 nucleotides read TGTGCCAGCGCCCTGAGGGGCAGGGGGAATTCACCCCTCCACTTT.

This chain uses TRBV6-6 with TRBJ2-6; D ambiguous. Trimming removed 6 bases from V and 2 bases from J, with 2 bases in between. CDR3 size: 12 residues. Looked up from germline, CDR1 is MNHNY and CDR2 is SVGAGI (reference sequence). CDR3 residues: CASRTGANVLTF. CDR3 DNA: TGTGCCAGCAGGACTGGGGCCAACGTCCTGACTTTC.